A selection of T cell receptor beta chains follows, all from one sample in a study of T-cell reconstitution after alpha-beta-depleted transplantation in children. TCRdb re-called the PCR reads with MiXCR, one entry per CDR3 protein. The sample records 490,000 or so distinct CDR3 sequences, around 12% being singletons. The starting material was PBMCs from the stem cell graft donor, obtained from the stem cell graft. All receptors derive from a human donor who donated a stem cell graft to a child with combined immunodeficiency. The CDR3 runs from the conserved cysteine through the conserved F or W. A D gene is named only where the DNA matches it firmly. Size is omitted from some rows. Given values are once, few, many or a class for expanded clones.

v_gene	abundance	j_gene	d_gene	CDR3nt	CDR3aa
TRBV29-1	many	TRBJ1-1	TRBD1	TGCAGCGTCTCGGACAGGGGATCCTTCTTT	CSVSDRGSFF
TRBV11-3	few	TRBJ2-5	NA	TGTGCCAGCAGATATAGCGGCCAAGAGACCCAGTACTTC	CASRYSGQETQYF
TRBV27	NA	TRBJ2-1	NA	TGTGCCAGCAGCATTACCACAAGCTCCTACATTGAGCAGTTCTTC	CASSITTSSYIEQFF
TRBV7-9	NA	TRBJ2-1	TRBD1	TGTGCCAGCAGCTTCGTGACAGGGGGATATGAGCAGTTCTTC	CASSFVTGGYEQFF
TRBV27	many	TRBJ1-4	TRBD1	TGTGCCAGCAGTCTGGGACAGGGGTGGGGGAATGAAAAACTGTTTTTT	CASSLGQGWGNEKLFF
TRBV5-1	NA	TRBJ2-7	NA	TGCGCCAGCAGCCAAGGGCCCTCGAGGGAGCAGTACTTC	CASSQGPSREQYF
TRBV4-3	NA	TRBJ2-7	TRBD2	TGCGCCAGCAGCCACTCGGGGGGTTTTAACGAGCAGTACTTC	CASSHSGGFNEQYF
TRBV29-1	many	TRBJ2-2	NA	TGCAGCGTTGCGTTAGGGACCACCGGGGAGCTGTTTTTT	CSVALGTTGELFF
TRBV24-1	many	TRBJ1-1	NA	TGTGCCACCAGTGATTTGATCGGGGGGCCCATGAACACTGAAGCTTTCTTT	CATSDLIGGPMNTEAFF
TRBV6-2/TRBV6-3	NA	TRBJ2-7	TRBD1	TGTGCCAGCACTCGACAGGGGAATACCTACGAGCAGTACTTC	CASTRQGNTYEQYF
TRBV2	NA	TRBJ2-2	NA	TGTGCCAGCAGTAATATGGGAAATGGGGAGCTGTTTTTT	CASSNMGNGELFF
TRBV6-1	NA	TRBJ1-5	NA	TGTGCCAGCAGTGAAGCACGGGGCTTAGGGCAGCCCCAGCATTTT	CASSEARGLGQPQHF
TRBV5-1	NA	TRBJ2-3	TRBD2	TGCGCCAGCAGCCTGGACCCTAGCGGGAGCTTCACAGATACGCAGTATTTT	CASSLDPSGSFTDTQYF